This T cell receptor (beta chain) is from a study of T-cell memory formation after mild COVID-19. MiXCR was run by TCRdb on the 5' RACE reads, yielding one entry per CDR3 protein. The repertoire includes roughly 110,000 distinct CDR3 sequences, around an eighth of them detected once, and 27% sits in the top ten. The V gene end was trimmed by 4 bases and the J gene end by 1 base; junction bases not matched to a gene: 18. Germline values: CDR1 SEHNR, CDR2 FQNEAQ (reference sequence). CDR3 length: 19 residues. Sample: PBMCs or a T cell subset sorted from them (not recorded which). The receptor was isolated from an adult woman who had mild COVID-19 (a few samples of this study predate the infection). Cell type and time point are not known. The J gene is TRBJ1-1, the V gene TRBV7-9; 7 nucleotides agree with TRBD1. In DNA form, the CDR3 reads TGTGCCAGCAGCTCTCCCACGTACGCCTCCGGGACAGAGAACACTGAAGCTTTCTTT. Its translation: CASSSPTYASGTENTEAFF.